The 14 T cell receptor beta chains below were found in one sample sequenced in a study of T cell repertoires in cytomegalovirus infection. TCRdb re-derived calls from the reads in MiXCR, one entry per CDR3 protein. Seen here are about 450,000 distinct CDR3 sequences, roughly 30% observed once, and the top ten hold approximately 14%. The sample comprised PBMCs. The receptors shown here come from a human donor in good health (CMV status not recorded). Some clones in this sample may be carry-over from other donors' samples.

Many counts were recorded for this clonotype. The V and J genes are TRBV7-2 and TRBJ1-2; D not certain. Germline V lookup: CDR1 SGHTA, CDR2 FQGNSA. Trimming removed 4 bases at V and 8 bases at J, with 11 bases between. This CDR3 is built from 12 residues. CDR3 sequence reads: CASSYPGGGYTF. For the CDR3, the DNA is TGTGCCAGCAGCTACCCAGGCGGCGGCTACACCTTC.

This clonotype was recorded a few times. The chain employs TRBV7-9 and TRBJ2-7; D may correspond to TRBD1 or TRBD2 (5 bases each). Germline-derived CDR1 and CDR2 are SEHNR and FQNEAQ (reference sequence). This CDR3 is built from 14 residues. With 5 bases removed from V and 0 bases from J, the gap between germline ends came to 11 bases. Written as DNA, the CDR3 is TGTGCCAGCAGCACCGGGACGAGCTCCTACGAGCAGTACTTC. It translates to CASSTGTSSYEQYF.

The CDR3 region is CASSWDTSDTQYF. The CDR3 DNA follows: TGTGCCAGCAGTTGGGACACCTCAGATACGCAGTATTTT. This chain links TRBV12-3 or TRBV12-4 with TRBJ2-3, with D possibly matching TRBD1 (6 bases). This CDR3 spans 13 amino acids. Trimming took 4 bases from V and 4 from J, leaving 9 bases between them.

This clonotype has only a few counts. This chain joins TRBV7-2 and TRBJ1-2; TRBD1 is a possible D gene (5 bases). Germline CDR1 reads SGHTA; CDR2 reads FQGNSA. CDR3 length: 13 amino acids. V lost 5 bases, J lost 8 bases, and 15 bases lay in between. In DNA, the CDR3 is TGTGCCAGCAGCATACTGCAGGGTCACGGCTACACCTTC. This gives the protein CASSILQGHGYTF.

This chain connects TRBV7-6 to TRBJ2-5; TRBD1 matches 8 bases. The length of the CDR3 is 14 residues. Germline CDR1 is SGHVS and CDR2 is FNYEAQ. V lost 5 bases and J lost 2; bases outside the gene matches: 4. The CDR3 reads CASSSWDRQETQYF. For the CDR3, the DNA is TGTGCCAGCAGCAGCTGGGACAGGCAAGAGACCCAGTACTTC.

This clonotype was recorded many times. This sequence joins TRBV7-2 and TRBJ2-6; 12 bases map to TRBD1. CDR3 length: 18 amino acids. Losses at the gene ends were 4 bases for V and 4 bases for J; bases not matched to a gene: 8. Germline values: CDR1 SGHTA, CDR2 FQGNSA. CDR3 in amino acids: CASSSPGQGAGGANVLTF. As DNA, the CDR3 is TGTGCCAGCAGCTCACCGGGACAGGGGGCGGGCGGGGCCAACGTCCTGACTTTC.

This clonotype was counted only a few times. This sequence joins TRBV12-3 or TRBV12-4 and TRBJ2-5, with 10 bases that match TRBD1. The J segment lost 3 bases and the V segment lost 6 bases, leaving 4 bases of the junction unmatched. The length of the CDR3 is 14 residues. The CDR3 here is CASSRDRGEETQYF. The CDR3 DNA reads as TGTGCCAGCAGCCGGGACAGGGGTGAAGAGACCCAGTACTTC.

This chain connects TRBV23-1 to TRBJ2-5; D remains ambiguous. TRBV23-1 is labeled an ORF, and its function is uncertain. This CDR3 has 14 amino acids. V dropped 2 bases and J dropped 0 bases, with 7 bases sitting between them. CDR3 loop: CASSQPRDQETQYF. The CDR3 DNA reads as TGCGCCAGCAGTCAACCTAGGGACCAAGAGACCCAGTACTTC.

The chain couples TRBV13 to TRBJ1-1; 7 bases line up with TRBD1. The CDR3 is 17 amino acids. Unmatched junction bases numbered 13, after V lost 5 bases and J lost 1 base. CDR1 and CDR2 (germline): PRHDT, FYEKMQ (reference sequence). CDR3 loop: CASSAEPDRLGNTEAFF. In DNA, the CDR3 is TGTGCCAGCAGCGCCGAACCGGACAGGCTAGGGAACACTGAAGCTTTCTTT.

This clonotype was seen a few times. The rearrangement links TRBV4-2 to TRBJ2-2, with D tentatively TRBD1 (5 bases). The germline CDR1 and CDR2 sequences are LGHNA and YNFKEQ. Trimming pared 0 bases from V and 0 bases from J, leaving 11 bases between. The CDR3 runs 17 residues. The CDR3 nucleotides are TGTGCCAGCAGCCAAGATCAATCCAGGGCGAACACCGGGGAGCTGTTTTTT. This translates into CASSQDQSRANTGELFF.

Comment on this clonotype: An end of the junction differs from the germline gene, which may be a read error. The chain carries TRBV29-1 and TRBJ2-5; D remains unclear. Per germline, CDR1 SQVTM and CDR2 ANQGSEA. The CDR3 runs 10 residues. CDR3 in amino acids: CSVEVFDPPF. CDR3 DNA sequence: TGCAGCGTTGAAGTGTTCGATCCCCCGTTC.

The chain links TRBV15 to TRBJ1-4; D may be TRBD1 (6 bases). The CDR3 sequence is 15 residues long. Germline V lookup: CDR1 LNHNV, CDR2 YYDKDF (reference sequence). Trimming pared 0 bases from V and 7 bases from J, leaving 12 bases between. CDR3 region: CATSRDRGTFEKLFF. The DNA of the CDR3 is TGTGCCACCAGCAGAGATCGGGGGACATTTGAAAAACTGTTTTTT.

This clonotype was seen at least ten times. The chain combines TRBV7-6 with TRBJ1-3, with D hard to call. V was shortened by 2 bases and J by 0 bases, with 14 bases between the two germline ends. This CDR3 comprises 17 residues. Germline assignment: CDR1 SGHVS and CDR2 FNYEAQ. CDR3 sequence: CASSLSGELFSGNTIYF. The DNA of the CDR3 is TGTGCCAGCAGCTTATCTGGAGAATTATTCTCTGGAAACACCATATATTTT.

The chain has TRBV6-2 or TRBV6-3 and TRBJ1-1; D gene ambiguous. V lost 8 bases, J lost 3 bases, and 16 bases lay in between. The CDR3 is 14 residues long. CDR1 MNHEY and CDR2 SVGEGT come from the germline V gene. The CDR3 DNA reads as TGTGCCAGCTTACCGAGCCGGGTATACACTGAAGCTTTCTTT. Translation gives CASLPSRVYTEAFF.